Presented here are 18 T cell receptor beta chains from one specimen sequenced in a study of cytomegalovirus exposure and HLA in healthy donors. Amplification used 60 Vbeta primers and 13 Jbeta primers. Profiled with immunoSEQ multiplex PCR; TCRdb holds only in-frame clones, not every one. The repertoire holds some 98,000 clones, with roughly 70% as singletons. Sequencing was done on a sample of PBMCs. The source is a man between 45 and 60 years old in good health and CMV-seronegative.

A single count supports this clone. This rearrangement joins TRBV7-2 to TRBJ2-1, with D perhaps TRBD1 (5 bases). The CDR3 spans 12 residues. Germline assignment: CDR1 SGHTA and CDR2 FQGNSA. Trimming took off 5 bases at V and 15 bases at J, with 17 bases between the two ends. CDR3 region: CASSPPNQGLFF. DNA for the CDR3: TGTGCCAGCAGCCCCCCGAATCAGGGTCTGTTCTTC.

The chain has TRBV5-1 and TRBJ2-3, with D tentatively TRBD2 (5 bases). Looked up from germline, CDR1 is SGHRS and CDR2 is YFSETQ. The CDR3 has 14 amino acids. V was cut by 4 bases and J by 2 bases, with 11 bases left in between. CDR3 bases: TGCGCCAGCAGCCGAGGACTTTACACAGATACGCAGTATTTT. It is translated as CASSRGLYTDTQYF.

The rearrangement links TRBV7-2 to TRBJ1-2; maybe TRBD1 (5 bases). Germline lookup yields CDR1 SGHTA and CDR2 FQGNSA. V lost 5 bases and J 0 bases, leaving 10 bases between the germline ends. The CDR3 contains 14 residues. DNA for the CDR3: TGTGCCAGCAGCATGACAGAAGCTAACTATGGCTACACCTTC. Protein: CASSMTEANYGYTF.

The chain joins TRBV11-2 to TRBJ2-1; 7 bases are a match to TRBD2. Per germline, CDR1 SGHAT and CDR2 FQNNGV. The CDR3 runs 17 residues. The V gene end was trimmed by 3 bases and the J gene end by 10 bases; junction bases not matched to a gene: 18. The CDR3 region has the DNA TGTGCCAGCAGCTTCGTTAGCGGGCCTGGCCCAATTGACGAGCAGTTCTTC. Translated: CASSFVSGPGPIDEQFF.

This rearrangement joins TRBV4-3 to TRBJ2-1; TRBD1 aligns across 7 bases. Per germline, CDR1 LGHNA and CDR2 YSLEER. The CDR3 is 17 amino acids. The trim removed 0 bases at V and 6 bases at J, leaving 11 bases unmatched. CDR3 DNA: TGCGCCAGCAGCCAAGACTTGGGACAGCACAACCTCAATGAGCAGTTCTTC. This encodes CASSQDLGQHNLNEQFF.

This clone was seen only once. J is TRBJ2-2 and V is TRBV19, with 10 bases identical to TRBD1. V was clipped by 5 bases and J by 2 bases; unmatched bases: 8. Germline CDR1 and CDR2: LNHDA and SQIVND (reference sequence). CDR3 length: 17 amino acids. Written as DNA, the CDR3 is TGTGCCAGTAGTCTTATTTGGACAGGGGGAAACACCGGGGAGCTGTTTTTT. Protein sequence: CASSLIWTGGNTGELFF.

The V gene is TRBV6-5, the J gene TRBJ2-2; 8 positions match TRBD1. The CDR3 contains 14 residues. The germline V gene has CDR1 MNHEY and CDR2 SVGAGI. V shed 4 bases, J shed 7 bases, and the junction held 5 bases outside the gene matches. The CDR3: CASSSRGQNGELFF. In nucleotides, the CDR3 is TGTGCCAGCAGTTCCAGGGGGCAGAACGGGGAGCTGTTTTTT.

This clone was detected a few times. The J gene is TRBJ1-1, the V gene TRBV7-2; D is unresolved. The length of the CDR3 is 11 residues. From germline, CDR1 is SGHTA and CDR2 FQGNSA. V lost 4 bases to trimming and J lost 4 bases, with 4 bases between them. CDR3 protein: CASSYGTEAFF. In DNA form, the CDR3 reads TGTGCCAGCAGCTACGGCACTGAAGCTTTCTTT.

This chain connects TRBV27 to TRBJ2-1, with D tentatively TRBD2 (6 bases). The V gene's germline CDR1 is MNHEY and CDR2 SMNVEV (reference sequence). This CDR3 region has 12 residues. Trimming stripped 5 bases from V and 6 bases from J, with 8 bases between. CDR3 nucleotides: TGTGCCAGCAGTCTGGGGGGCAATGAGCAGTTCTTC. Translated, it gives CASSLGGNEQFF.

This clone was observed a single time. J is TRBJ2-7 and V is TRBV13; D not resolved. Trimming left V 0 bases short and J 6 bases short, with 9 bases between. This CDR3 comprises 13 residues. Germline V lookup: CDR1 PRHDT, CDR2 FYEKMQ (reference sequence). CDR3 nucleotides: TGTGCCAGCAGCTTAGGCCGTCGGAGCGAGCAGTACTTC. Translating gives CASSLGRRSEQYF. The full variable domain, completed using reference TRBV13 and TRBJ2-7, is AAGVIQSPRHLIKEKRETATLKCYPIPRHDTVYWYQQGPGQDPQFLISFYEKMQSDKGSIPDRFSAQQFSDYHSELNMSSLELGDSALYFCASSLGRRSEQYFGPGTRLTVT.

V usage is TRBV6-4 and J usage is TRBJ2-5; TRBD2 matches 7 bases. V lost 3 bases and J lost 6; bases outside the gene matches: 19. Germline V gene data show CDR1 as MRHNA and CDR2 as SNTAGT. CDR3 size: 18 residues. DNA of the CDR3: TGTGCCAGCAGTGATTTCAACGAATCCCGGGACTACGGGAAGACCCAGTACTTC. It is translated as CASSDFNESRDYGKTQYF.

Worth noting for this clone: One end of the junction is discordant with germline, which a read error may explain. This chain uses TRBV7-9 with TRBJ1-1; D unclear. The CDR3 length is 13 residues. Per germline, CDR1 SEHNR and CDR2 FQNEAQ (reference sequence). The CDR3, as DNA: TGTTCCAGCAGCCCCCCATTAGTTACTGAAGCTTTCTTT. As protein: CSSSPPLVTEAFF.

The chain couples TRBV9 to TRBJ2-7; 7 nucleotides line up with TRBD2. Trimming removed 2 bases from V and 5 bases from J; junction bases left unmatched: 19. This CDR3 contains 18 residues. Germline CDR1 reads SGDLS; CDR2 reads YYNGEE. For the CDR3, the DNA is TGTGCCAGCAGCGTCTCGATCCCCCGGGGGGAACTTTCGGACGAGCAGTACTTC. Its protein product is CASSVSIPRGELSDEQYF.

On this clone itself: Other DNA sequences of this sample code for an identical CDR3. The V and J genes are TRBV18 and TRBJ2-3; no reliable D call. V lost 1 base and J lost 3, with 5 bases in between. The CDR3 length is 13 residues. Germline assignment: CDR1 KGHSH and CDR2 LQKENI. The chain's CDR3 is CASSPLSTDTQYF. The CDR3 bases are TGTGCCAGCTCACCACTGAGTACAGATACGCAGTATTTT.

The CDR3 region is CASSLALGNTEAFF. CDR3 DNA sequence: TGTGCCAGCAGCTTAGCGCTAGGGAACACTGAAGCTTTCTTT. V is TRBV7-2 and J is TRBJ1-1; D not resolved. Germline CDR1 SGHTA, CDR2 FQGNSA. Trimming removed 0 bases from V and 1 base from J, with 6 bases in between. CDR3 length: 14 residues.

The rearrangement links TRBV4-1 to TRBJ2-5; 9 bases are a match to TRBD1. CDR1 MGHRA and CDR2 YSYEKL come from the germline V gene. The V and J ends lost 3 bases and 7 bases, in that order; junction bases with no gene match: 9. The CDR3 length is 15 residues. CDR3 nucleotide sequence: TGCGCCAGCAGCCAGGGACAGGGACTTTTAGGGACCCAGTACTTC. The encoded protein is CASSQGQGLLGTQYF.

The CDR3 spells CSVELSGREQETQYF. In DNA form, the CDR3 reads TGCAGCGTTGAACTTAGCGGGAGGGAACAAGAGACCCAGTACTTC. The chain couples TRBV29-1 to TRBJ2-5; TRBD2 matches 11 bases. Germline values: CDR1 SQVTM, CDR2 ANQGSEA. CDR3 length: 15 residues. Losses at the gene ends were 2 bases for V and 2 bases for J; bases not matched to a gene: 4.

A word on this clone: The junction shows a germline mismatch at one end, possibly a read error. The rearrangement joins TRBV5-4 to TRBJ1-2, with D possibly being TRBD1 (6 bases). The CDR3 has 15 amino acids. Germline V gene sequence: CDR1 SGHNT, CDR2 YYREEE (reference sequence). The CDR3 nucleotides are TGTGTCAGCAGCTGGTCCATAACAGGGAACTATGGCTACACCTTC. Its translation: CVSSWSITGNYGYTF.